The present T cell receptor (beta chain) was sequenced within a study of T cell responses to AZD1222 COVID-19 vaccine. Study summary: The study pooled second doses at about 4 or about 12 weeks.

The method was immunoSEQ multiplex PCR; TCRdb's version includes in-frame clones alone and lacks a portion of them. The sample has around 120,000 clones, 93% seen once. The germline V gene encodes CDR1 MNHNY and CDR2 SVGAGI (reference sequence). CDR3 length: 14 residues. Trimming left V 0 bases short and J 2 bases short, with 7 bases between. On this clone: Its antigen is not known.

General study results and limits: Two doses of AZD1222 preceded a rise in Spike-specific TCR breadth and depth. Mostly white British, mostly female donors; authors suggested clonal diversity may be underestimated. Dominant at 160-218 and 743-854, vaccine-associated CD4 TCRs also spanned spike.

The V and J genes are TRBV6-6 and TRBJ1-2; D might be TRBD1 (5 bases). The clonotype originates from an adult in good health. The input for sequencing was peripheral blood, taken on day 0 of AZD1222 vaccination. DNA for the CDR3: TGTGCCAGCAGTTACTCGGGGGGAAACTATGGCTACACCTTC. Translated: CASSYSGGNYGYTF.